This T cell receptor (beta chain) was sequenced for a study of CD8 T cells in ankylosing spondylitis. V gave up 4 bases and J gave up 1 base, with 18 bases separating them. The CDR3 totals 17 residues. TCRdb itself ran the 5' RACE reads through MiXCR, one entry per CDR3 protein. This sample carries under 250,000 distinct CDR3 sequences, roughly 24% of them seen once, and the ten largest clones take roughly 6.7%. This clonotype was picked up a small number of times. The receptor was isolated from a male donor with ankylosing spondylitis or in good health (not recorded which). The V gene is TRBV12-3 or TRBV12-4, the J gene TRBJ2-3; a weak D match, TRBD1 (6 bases). Sequences were obtained from blood, either unsorted or a sorted T cell fraction (not recorded which). CDR3 residues: CASSSDPGVDGTDTQYF. The CDR3, as DNA: TGTGCCAGCAGTTCTGACCCAGGGGTGGACGGCACAGATACGCAGTATTTT.